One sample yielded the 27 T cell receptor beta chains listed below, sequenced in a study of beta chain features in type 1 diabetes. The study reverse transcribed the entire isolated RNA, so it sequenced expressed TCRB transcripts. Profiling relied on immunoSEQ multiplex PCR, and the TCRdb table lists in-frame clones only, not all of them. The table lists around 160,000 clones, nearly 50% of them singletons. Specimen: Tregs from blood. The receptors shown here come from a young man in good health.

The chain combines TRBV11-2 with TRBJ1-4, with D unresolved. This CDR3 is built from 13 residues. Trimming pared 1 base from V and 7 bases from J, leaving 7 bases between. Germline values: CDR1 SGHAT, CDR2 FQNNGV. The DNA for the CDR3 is TGTGCCAGCAGCTTAGTGCCGGTTGAAAAACTGTTTTTT. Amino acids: CASSLVPVEKLFF.

The CDR3, as DNA: TGTGCCAGCAGTTTAGCGAACACTGAAGCTTTCTTT. Translated: CASSLANTEAFF. This chain uses TRBV6-6 with TRBJ1-1; no reliable D call. V was trimmed by 4 bases and J by 1 base, leaving 4 bases between them. This CDR3 region has 12 residues. Germline V gene data show CDR1 as MNHNY and CDR2 as SVGAGI (reference sequence).

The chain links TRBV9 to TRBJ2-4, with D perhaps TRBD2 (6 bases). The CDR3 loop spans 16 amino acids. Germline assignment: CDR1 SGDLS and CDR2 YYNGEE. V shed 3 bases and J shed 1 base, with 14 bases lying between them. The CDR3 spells CASSAGPGLAKNIQYF. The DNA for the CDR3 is TGTGCCAGCAGCGCGGGACCGGGACTCGCCAAAAACATTCAGTACTTC.

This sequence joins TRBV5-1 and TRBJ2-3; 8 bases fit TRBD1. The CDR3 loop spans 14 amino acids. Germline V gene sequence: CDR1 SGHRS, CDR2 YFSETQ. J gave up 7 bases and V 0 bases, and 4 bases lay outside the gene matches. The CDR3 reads CASSLGTGRHTQYF. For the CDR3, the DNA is TGCGCCAGCAGCTTGGGGACAGGGCGGCATACGCAGTATTTT.

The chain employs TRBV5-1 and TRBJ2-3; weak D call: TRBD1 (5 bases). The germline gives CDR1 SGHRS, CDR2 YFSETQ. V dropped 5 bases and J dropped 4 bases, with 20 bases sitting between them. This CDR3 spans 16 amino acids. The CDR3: CASSKRWGRSADTQYF. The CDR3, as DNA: TGCGCCAGCAGTAAACGGTGGGGCAGGTCCGCAGATACGCAGTATTTT. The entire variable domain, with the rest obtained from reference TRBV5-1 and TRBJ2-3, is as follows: KAGVTQTPRYLIKTRGQQVTLSCSPISGHRSVSWYQQTPGQGLQFLFEYFSETQRNKGNFPGRFSGRQFSNSRSEMNVSTLELGDSALYLCASSKRWGRSADTQYFGPGTRLTVL.

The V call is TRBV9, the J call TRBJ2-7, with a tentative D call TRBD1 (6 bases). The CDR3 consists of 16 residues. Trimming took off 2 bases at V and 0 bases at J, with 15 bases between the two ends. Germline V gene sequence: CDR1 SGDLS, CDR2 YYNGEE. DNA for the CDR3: TGTGCCAGCAGCGTCAACAGTGGGGGCAGCTCCTACGAGCAGTACTTC. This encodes CASSVNSGGSSYEQYF.

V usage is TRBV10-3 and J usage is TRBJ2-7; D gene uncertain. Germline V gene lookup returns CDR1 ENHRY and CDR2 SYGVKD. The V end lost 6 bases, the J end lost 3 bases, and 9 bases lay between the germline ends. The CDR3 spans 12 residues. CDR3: CAISLTGYEQYF. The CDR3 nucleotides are TGTGCCATCAGCTTGACTGGCTACGAGCAGTACTTC.

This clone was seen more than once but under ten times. CDR3 residues: CASSPQGASTEAFF. In DNA, the CDR3 is TGTGCCAGCTCACCACAGGGGGCGTCCACTGAAGCTTTCTTT. V usage is TRBV18 and J usage is TRBJ1-1; the match to TRBD1 covers 7 bases. Germline CDR1 and CDR2: KGHSH and LQKENI. The CDR3 has 14 residues. V lost 1 base, J lost 4 bases, and 3 bases stayed unmatched. The full variable domain, its missing parts supplied by reference TRBV18 and TRBJ1-1, is NAGVMQNPRHLVRRRGQEARLRCSPMKGHSHVYWYRQLPEEGLKFMVYLQKENIIDESGMPKERFSAEFPKEGPSILRIQQVVRGDSAAYFCASSPQGASTEAFFGQGTRLTVV.

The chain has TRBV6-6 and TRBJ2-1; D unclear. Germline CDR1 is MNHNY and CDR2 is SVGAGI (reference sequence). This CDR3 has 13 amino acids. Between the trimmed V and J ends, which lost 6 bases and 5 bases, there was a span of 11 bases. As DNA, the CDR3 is TGTGCCAGCAGCCCCTCGAGGAACAATGAGCAGTTCTTC. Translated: CASSPSRNNEQFF.

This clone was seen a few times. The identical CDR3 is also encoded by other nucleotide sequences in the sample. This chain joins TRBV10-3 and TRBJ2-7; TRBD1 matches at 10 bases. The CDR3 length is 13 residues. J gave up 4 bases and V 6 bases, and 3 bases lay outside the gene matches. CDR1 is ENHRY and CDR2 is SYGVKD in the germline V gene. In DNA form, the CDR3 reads TGTGCCATCAGGAGACAGGGGGCTTACGAGCAGTACTTC. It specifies CAIRRQGAYEQYF.

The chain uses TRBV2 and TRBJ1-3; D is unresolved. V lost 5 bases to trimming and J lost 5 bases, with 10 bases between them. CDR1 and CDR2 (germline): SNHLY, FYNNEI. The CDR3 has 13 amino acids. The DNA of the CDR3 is TGTGCCAGCAGTCCTCCCAGGAGAAACACCATATATTTT. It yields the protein CASSPPRRNTIYF.

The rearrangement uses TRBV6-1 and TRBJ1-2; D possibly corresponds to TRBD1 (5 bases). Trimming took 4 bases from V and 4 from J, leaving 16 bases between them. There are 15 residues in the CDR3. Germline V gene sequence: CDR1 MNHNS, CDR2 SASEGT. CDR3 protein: CASSAYQGLGYGYTF. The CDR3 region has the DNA TGTGCCAGCAGTGCCTACCAGGGCCTTGGCTATGGCTACACCTTC.

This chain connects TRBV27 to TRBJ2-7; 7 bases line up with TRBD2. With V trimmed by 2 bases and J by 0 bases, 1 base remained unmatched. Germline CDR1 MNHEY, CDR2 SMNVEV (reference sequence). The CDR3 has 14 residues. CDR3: CASSLAGDSYEQYF. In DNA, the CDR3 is TGTGCCAGCAGTTTAGCGGGGGACTCCTACGAGCAGTACTTC.

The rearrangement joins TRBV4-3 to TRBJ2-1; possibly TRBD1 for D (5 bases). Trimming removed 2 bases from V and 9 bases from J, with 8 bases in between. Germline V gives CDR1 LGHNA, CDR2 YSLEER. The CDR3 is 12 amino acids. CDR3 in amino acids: CASSQKGVEQFF. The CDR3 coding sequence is TGCGCCAGCAGCCAAAAAGGGGTTGAGCAGTTCTTC.

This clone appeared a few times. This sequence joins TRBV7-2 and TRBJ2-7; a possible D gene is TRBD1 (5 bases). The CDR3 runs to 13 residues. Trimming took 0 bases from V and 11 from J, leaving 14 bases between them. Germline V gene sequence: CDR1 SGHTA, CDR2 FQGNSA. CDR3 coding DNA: TGTGCCAGCAGCTTAGCCTCGGCCAGGGCAAAGTACTTC. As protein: CASSLASARAKYF. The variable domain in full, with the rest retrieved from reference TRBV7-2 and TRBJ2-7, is GAGVSQSPSNKVTEKGKDVELRCDPISGHTALYWYRQSLGQGLEFLIYFQGNSAPDKSGLPSDRFSAERTGGSVSTLTIQRTQQEDSAVYLCASSLASARAKYFGPGTRLTVT.

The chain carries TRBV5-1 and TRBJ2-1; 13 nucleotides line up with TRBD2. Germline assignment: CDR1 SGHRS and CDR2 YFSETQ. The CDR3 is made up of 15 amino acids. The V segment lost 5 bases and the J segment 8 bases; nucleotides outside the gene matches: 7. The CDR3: CASRSTSGGAHEQFF. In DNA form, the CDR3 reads TGCGCCAGCAGATCCACTAGCGGGGGGGCCCATGAGCAGTTCTTC.

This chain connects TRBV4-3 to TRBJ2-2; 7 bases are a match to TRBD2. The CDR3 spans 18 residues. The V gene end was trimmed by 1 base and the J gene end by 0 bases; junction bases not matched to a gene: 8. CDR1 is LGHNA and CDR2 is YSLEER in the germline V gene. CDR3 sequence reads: CASSQVIGLAANTGELFF. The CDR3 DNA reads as TGCGCCAGCAGCCAAGTCATCGGGCTAGCGGCGAACACCGGGGAGCTGTTTTTT.

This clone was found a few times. The chain's CDR3 is CSVDAGGLSGYTF. In DNA form, the CDR3 reads TGCAGCGTTGATGCGGGAGGGCTTTCGGGCTACACCTTC. The rearrangement joins TRBV29-1 to TRBJ1-2; no clear D gene. Trimming pared 3 bases from V and 8 bases from J, leaving 16 bases between. Germline V CDR1 and CDR2: SQVTM, ANQGSEA. CDR3 length equals 13 residues.

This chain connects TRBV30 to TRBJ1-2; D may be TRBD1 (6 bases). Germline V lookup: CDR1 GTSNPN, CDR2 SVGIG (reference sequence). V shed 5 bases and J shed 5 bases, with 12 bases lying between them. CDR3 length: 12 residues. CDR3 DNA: TGTGCCTGGGGCGACAGGACTTATGGCTACACCTTC. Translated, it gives CAWGDRTYGYTF.

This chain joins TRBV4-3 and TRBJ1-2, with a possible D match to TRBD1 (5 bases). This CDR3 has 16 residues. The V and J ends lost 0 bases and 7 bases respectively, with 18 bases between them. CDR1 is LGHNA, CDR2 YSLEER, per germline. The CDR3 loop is CASSQDRAPGIRGYTF. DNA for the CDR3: TGCGCCAGCAGCCAAGACAGGGCTCCTGGTATCCGTGGCTACACCTTC.

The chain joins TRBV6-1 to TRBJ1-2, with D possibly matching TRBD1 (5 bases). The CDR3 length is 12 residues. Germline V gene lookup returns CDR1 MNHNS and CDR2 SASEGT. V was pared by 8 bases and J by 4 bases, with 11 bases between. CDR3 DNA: TGTGCCAGCCACGACAGAGGCTATGGCTACACCTTC. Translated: CASHDRGYGYTF.

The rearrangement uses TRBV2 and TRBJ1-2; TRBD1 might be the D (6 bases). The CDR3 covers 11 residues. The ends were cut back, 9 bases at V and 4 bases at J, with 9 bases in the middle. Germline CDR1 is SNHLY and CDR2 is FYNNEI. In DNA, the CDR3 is TGTGCCAGTAGGACAGCCTATGGCTACACCTTC. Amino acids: CASRTAYGYTF. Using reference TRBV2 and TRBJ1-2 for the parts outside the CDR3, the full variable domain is EPEVTQTPSHQVTQMGQEVILRCVPISNHLYFYWYRQILGQKVEFLVSFYNNEISEKSEIFDDQFSVERPDGSNFTLKIRSTKLEDSAMYFCASRTAYGYTFGSGTRLTVV.

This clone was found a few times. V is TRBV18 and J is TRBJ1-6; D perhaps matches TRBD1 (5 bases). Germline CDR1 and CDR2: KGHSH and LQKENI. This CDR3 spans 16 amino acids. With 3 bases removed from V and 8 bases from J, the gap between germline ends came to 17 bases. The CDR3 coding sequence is TGTGCCAGCTCACCCCAGACCGGGGGAGGCCATTCACCCCTCCACTTT. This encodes CASSPQTGGGHSPLHF.

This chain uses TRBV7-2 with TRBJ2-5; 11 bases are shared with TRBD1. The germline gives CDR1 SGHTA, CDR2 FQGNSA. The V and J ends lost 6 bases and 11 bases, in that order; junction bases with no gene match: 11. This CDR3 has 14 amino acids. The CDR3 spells CASRPGQGDWGQYF. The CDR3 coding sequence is TGTGCCAGCAGACCGGGACAGGGGGACTGGGGGCAGTACTTC.

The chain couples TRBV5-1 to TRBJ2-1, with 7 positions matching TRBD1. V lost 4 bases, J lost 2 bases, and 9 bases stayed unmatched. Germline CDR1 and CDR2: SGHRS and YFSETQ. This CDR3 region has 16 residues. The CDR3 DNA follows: TGCGCCAGCAGCAGAGGCTCCGGGACAGCCTACAATGAGCAGTTCTTC. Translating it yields CASSRGSGTAYNEQFF.

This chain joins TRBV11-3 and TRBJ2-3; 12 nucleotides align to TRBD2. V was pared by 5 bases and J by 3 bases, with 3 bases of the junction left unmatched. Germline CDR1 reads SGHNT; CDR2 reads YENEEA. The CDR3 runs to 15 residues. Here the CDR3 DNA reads TGTGCCAGCAGCACCGGGACTAGCGGGACAGATACGCAGTATTTT. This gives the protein CASSTGTSGTDTQYF.

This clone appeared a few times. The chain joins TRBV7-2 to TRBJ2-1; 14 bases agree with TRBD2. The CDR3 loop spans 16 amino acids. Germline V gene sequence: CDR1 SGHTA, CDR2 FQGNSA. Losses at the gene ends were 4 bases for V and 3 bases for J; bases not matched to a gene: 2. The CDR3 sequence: CASSWTSGGIYNEQFF. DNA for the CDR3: TGTGCCAGCAGCTGGACTAGCGGGGGGATCTACAATGAGCAGTTCTTC.